One and the same sample provided the 3 T cell receptor beta chains below, sequenced in a study of cytomegalovirus exposure and HLA in healthy donors. The study ran its PCR with 60 Vbeta and 13 Jbeta primers. Clones were read by immunoSEQ multiplex PCR, and TCRdb kept only the in-frame ones, dropping some. Among more than 85,000 clones, over 65% were seen once, and the ten largest hold around 15%. The sequencing input was PBMCs. The receptors here all came from a man aged 30 to 39 in good health and CMV-seropositive.

The DNA for the CDR3 is TGTGCCAGCAGCTTAAACCCGGCAGGAACCTACGAGCAGTACTTC. It codes for CASSLNPAGTYEQYF. V and J are TRBV7-6 and TRBJ2-7; D gene uncertain. CDR3 length equals 15 residues. Germline CDR1 is SGHVS and CDR2 is FNYEAQ. V was shortened by 2 bases and J by 2 bases, with 13 bases between the two germline ends.

The V gene is TRBV28, the J gene TRBJ2-1, with D possibly being TRBD2 (5 bases). From germline, CDR1 is MDHEN and CDR2 SYDVKM. V lost 2 bases to trimming and J lost 0 bases, with 5 bases between them. The CDR3 contains 14 residues. Here the CDR3 DNA reads TGTGCCAGCAGTTTAGGGAGCTCCTACAATGAGCAGTTCTTC. This gives the protein CASSLGSSYNEQFF. The complete variable domain, with remaining parts taken from reference TRBV28 and TRBJ2-1, reads DVKVTQSSRYLVKRTGEKVFLECVQDMDHENMFWYRQDPGLGLRLIYFSYDVKMKEKGDIPEGYSVSREKKERFSLILESASTNQTSMYLCASSLGSSYNEQFFGPGTRLTVL.

The gene calls are TRBV5-6 and TRBJ2-5; D may be TRBD1 (6 bases). CDR1 and CDR2 (germline): SGHDT, YYEEEE. V shed 4 bases and J shed 11 bases, with 18 bases lying between them. The CDR3 is 13 residues long. CDR3 sequence (DNA): TGTGCCAGCAGCGGCAGGGGCCAGGGAGAGCAGTACTTC. Translating it yields CASSGRGQGEQYF.